This T cell receptor beta chain is drawn from a study of cytomegalovirus exposure and HLA in healthy donors. Study conclusions and caveats: Follow-up analysis found HLA locus-dependent TCR association rates, highest for DRB1 and lowest for HLA-C. It was assumed in the presence/absence analyses that sequencing depth was roughly uniform across donors. Being productive about 87% or about 30% of the time was typical of most TCR beta V segments in an earlier analysis.

PCR primers comprised 60 Vbeta and 13 Jbeta primers. The repertoire was sequenced with immunoSEQ multiplex PCR; TCRdb's copy has only in-frame clones and lacks some. The profile covers more than 100,000 clones, with over 75% appearing a single time and roughly 3.7% taken by the ten largest. This clone came up a few times. Its antigen remains unidentified. V shed 5 bases and J 4 bases; nucleotides not matched to a gene: 7. The CDR3 contains 15 residues. CDR1 is KGHSH and CDR2 is LQKENI in the germline V gene. The V and J genes are TRBV18 and TRBJ2-5; 10 positions agree with TRBD2. Input material: PBMCs. The receptor was derived from a human donor in good health. This CDR3 is CASSASGSSGETQYF. The CDR3 coding sequence is TGTGCCAGCTCAGCTAGCGGGAGTTCCGGAGAGACCCAGTACTTC.